A single sample is the source of the 15 T cell receptor beta chains below, sequenced in a study of beta chain features in type 1 diabetes. Every isolated RNA sample was fully reverse transcribed, so sequencing captured expressed TCRB transcripts. This table comes from immunoSEQ multiplex PCR, and its TCRdb copy is limited to in-frame clones, with some not included. The sample holds around 200,000 clones, about 13% seen once. Sequenced: central memory CD4+ T cells from blood. Source of these receptors: a woman aged 18-29 years in good health.

The chain carries TRBV29-1 and TRBJ2-5; 13 nucleotides match TRBD2. With 4 bases clipped from V and 2 bases from J, the junction kept 4 bases outside the gene matches. Germline V gene lookup returns CDR1 SQVTM and CDR2 ANQGSEA. The CDR3 has 15 amino acids. Written as DNA, the CDR3 is TGCAGCGTTGGCGGGACTAGCGGGACACAAGAGACCCAGTACTTC. Translated, it gives CSVGGTSGTQETQYF.

The genes are TRBV14 and TRBJ2-1, with no clear D. The germline V gene encodes CDR1 SGHDN and CDR2 FVKESK. CDR3 length equals 16 residues. The V end lost 1 base, the J end lost 9 bases, and 19 bases lay between the germline ends. CDR3 amino acids: CASSQVLSLVKPEQFF. In nucleotides, the CDR3 is TGTGCCAGCAGCCAAGTTCTTAGTCTGGTTAAACCTGAGCAGTTCTTC.

CDR3 in amino acids: CASSPNDREKLFF. Written as DNA, the CDR3 is TGTGCCAGCAGTCCGAATGACAGGGAAAAACTGTTTTTT. The gene calls are TRBV11-2 and TRBJ1-4; a possible D gene is TRBD1 (6 bases). The germline CDR1 and CDR2 sequences are SGHAT and FQNNGV. Trimming removed 6 bases at V and 8 bases at J, with 13 bases between. The CDR3 runs to 13 residues.

The sample holds a few counts of this clone. The genes are TRBV9 and TRBJ2-1, with 15 positions matching TRBD2. Germline CDR1 SGDLS, CDR2 YYNGEE. The CDR3 extends over 17 amino acids. Losses at the gene ends were 3 bases for V and 3 bases for J; bases not matched to a gene: 4. The CDR3 is CASSAGLAGGYYNEQFF. The CDR3 nucleotides read TGTGCCAGCAGCGCGGGACTAGCGGGAGGCTACTACAATGAGCAGTTCTTC.

This clone has only a few counts. V usage is TRBV4-2 and J usage is TRBJ2-1, with 9 bases that match TRBD2. Losses at the gene ends were 1 base for V and 0 bases for J; bases not matched to a gene: 1. The CDR3 has 16 residues. The V gene's germline CDR1 is LGHNA and CDR2 YNFKEQ. The CDR3 nucleotides read TGTGCCAGCAGCCAAGCTAGCGGGAACTCCTACAATGAGCAGTTCTTC. Amino acids: CASSQASGNSYNEQFF.

The V and J genes are TRBV7-2 and TRBJ2-7; a weak D match, TRBD1 (6 bases). Germline CDR1 is SGHTA and CDR2 is FQGNSA. V shed 7 bases and J shed 7 bases, with 20 bases lying between them. The CDR3 covers 14 residues. For the CDR3, the DNA is TGTGCCAGCAACCTAGGGGGATCGTCGGGGGAGCAGTACTTC. Its translation: CASNLGGSSGEQYF.

The chain links TRBV29-1 to TRBJ2-7; 7 bases align to TRBD1. Germline trimming cut 6 bases from V and 6 bases from J; bases unmatched to any gene: 11. This CDR3 has 13 amino acids. Germline V lookup: CDR1 SQVTM, CDR2 ANQGSEA. This chain's CDR3 is CSVEKTGVGEQYF. The DNA of the CDR3 is TGCAGCGTCGAGAAAACAGGGGTAGGCGAGCAGTACTTC.

This clone was seen many times. The gene calls are TRBV7-6 and TRBJ2-7, with D perhaps matching TRBD2 (5 bases). Germline V CDR1 and CDR2: SGHVS, FNYEAQ. V lost 1 base and J 3 bases, leaving 7 bases between the germline ends. The CDR3 totals 13 residues. CDR3 amino acids: CASSLGTFYEQYF. CDR3 nucleotides: TGTGCCAGCAGCTTAGGGACTTTCTACGAGCAGTACTTC.

This clone was seen a few times. The same CDR3 is also encoded by other DNA sequences in this sample. V is TRBV5-1 and J is TRBJ2-3, with TRBD2 as a possible D gene (6 bases). The germline gives CDR1 SGHRS, CDR2 YFSETQ. V lost 7 bases to trimming and J lost 1 base, with 10 bases between them. CDR3 size: 13 residues. The CDR3 protein is CASRDSGTDTQYF. CDR3 DNA: TGCGCCAGCCGGGACTCTGGCACAGATACGCAGTATTTT.

The sample holds a few counts of this clone. The J gene is TRBJ2-5, the V gene TRBV7-9; TRBD1 matches at 7 bases. J lost 4 bases, V lost 4 bases, and 12 bases had no gene match. CDR3 length equals 16 residues. CDR1 is SEHNR, CDR2 FQNEAQ, per germline (reference sequence). The chain's CDR3 is CASSSLQGVGRETQYF. CDR3 nucleotides: TGTGCCAGCAGCTCCCTCCAGGGGGTGGGACGAGAGACCCAGTACTTC.

This clone was found a few times. This rearrangement joins TRBV4-3 to TRBJ1-1; TRBD1 aligns across 7 bases. The CDR3 is 14 residues long. V dropped 7 bases and J dropped 5; count of bases not matched to a gene: 10. In germline, CDR1 is LGHNA, CDR2 YSLEER. The CDR3: CASNHRGRGTEAFF. In nucleotides, the CDR3 is TGCGCCAGCAATCACAGGGGACGGGGGACTGAAGCTTTCTTT.

This clone was counted only a few times. V gene TRBV2 combines with J gene TRBJ2-4; D is uncertain. The CDR3 has 13 amino acids. The ends were cut back, 7 bases at V and 9 bases at J, with 16 bases in the middle. CDR1 is SNHLY and CDR2 is FYNNEI in the germline V gene. This chain's CDR3 is CASKSSDLIIQYF. In DNA form, the CDR3 reads TGTGCCAGCAAGTCCAGTGATCTGATCATTCAGTACTTC.

CDR3 sequence: CATSRNTIGAYNEQFF. The CDR3 nucleotides read TGTGCCACCAGCAGAAATACGATAGGGGCCTACAATGAGCAGTTCTTC. The chain joins TRBV15 to TRBJ2-1, with a possible D match to TRBD1 (5 bases). The CDR3 extends over 16 amino acids. Looked up from germline, CDR1 is LNHNV and CDR2 is YYDKDF (reference sequence). V dropped 2 bases and J dropped 2 bases, with 13 bases sitting between them.

This clone was found a few times. V usage is TRBV2 and J usage is TRBJ2-7; 8 nucleotides align to TRBD2. The CDR3 is 16 residues long. Germline loops: CDR1 SNHLY, CDR2 FYNNEI. The trim removed 4 bases at V and 2 bases at J, leaving 10 bases unmatched. CDR3 loop: CASSAHGSGSTYEQYF. The CDR3 DNA sequence: TGTGCCAGCAGTGCTCATGGGAGCGGGAGTACCTACGAGCAGTACTTC.

The chain uses TRBV7-9 and TRBJ2-7; 12 bases map to TRBD1. Losses at the gene ends were 3 bases for V and 6 bases for J; bases not matched to a gene: 15. Germline CDR1 reads SEHNR; CDR2 reads FQNEAQ (reference sequence). This CDR3 contains 18 residues. This CDR3 is CASSFSATRGQGAFEQYF. The DNA of the CDR3 is TGTGCCAGCAGCTTCTCGGCTACCCGGGGACAGGGGGCCTTCGAGCAGTACTTC. The full variable domain, with the rest looked up from reference TRBV7-9 and TRBJ2-7, is DTGVSQNPRHKITKRGQNVTFRCDPISEHNRLYWYRQTLGQGPEFLTYFQNEAQLEKSRLLSDRFSAERPKGSFSTLEIQRTEQGDSAMYLCASSFSATRGQGAFEQYFGPGTRLTVT.